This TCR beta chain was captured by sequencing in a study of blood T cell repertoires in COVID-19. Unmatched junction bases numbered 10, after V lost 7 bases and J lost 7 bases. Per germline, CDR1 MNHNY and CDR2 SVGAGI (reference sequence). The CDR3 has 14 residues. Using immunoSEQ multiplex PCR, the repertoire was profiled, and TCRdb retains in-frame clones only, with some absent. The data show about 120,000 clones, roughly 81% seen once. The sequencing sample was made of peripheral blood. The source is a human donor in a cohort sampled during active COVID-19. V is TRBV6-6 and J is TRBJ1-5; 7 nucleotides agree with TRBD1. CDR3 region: CASNRQGSNQPQHF. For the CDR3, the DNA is TGTGCCAGCAATAGACAGGGCTCAAACCAGCCCCAGCATTTT.